This T cell receptor (beta chain) was found in a study of radiation and T cells in renal cell carcinoma (dated by TCRdb to about 2020). Some background on the complete study: Samples were obtained from a clinical trial, in which 15 Gy stereotactic body radiation therapy was delivered to primary renal cell carcinomas and nephrectomy was performed 4 weeks later. In total, about 50 samples, comprising around 25 tumors and some 27 peripheral blood samples, were subjected to TCR beta sequencing. In the approximately 53 samples combined, around 3.7 million unique CDR3 nucleotide sequences were found, encoding roughly 3,000,000 unique CDR3 amino acid sequences.

On this clone itself: What this receptor recognizes is not known. The sample holds no much larger clone one base away, and base qualities are not on file.

This specimen's time point label, per the study, means: blood 2 weeks post-SBRT. The sample's treatment or condition, from its label and the paper: 15 Gy SBRT to primary tumor, nephrectomy 4 weeks later. To follow tumor-enriched clonotypes, serial peripheral blood was collected from radiation-treated patients at baseline and at 2 weeks and 4 weeks after SBRT. Renal cell carcinoma with clear cell pathology was present in all patients. Genomic DNA for TCR sequencing was prepared using the QIAamp DNA Blood Mini Kit (Qiagen). The analyses included only samples that passed all quality control checks. TCR beta libraries were generated from genomic DNA with the immunoSEQ kit, following the manufacturer's recommendations. Library preparation used a first multiplex PCR with proprietary primers, then a second PCR adding unique barcodes, with bead cleanups after each round. Each sample batch included a kit-provided positive control reaction and a negative control reaction. The final libraries were assessed on an Agilent 4200 TapeStation D1000 ScreenTape, pooled by volume, and quantified by qPCR. Sequencing ran on an Illumina NextSeq500 with a MidOutput 150-cycle cartridge, using 156 Read1 and 15 Index1 cycles with kit custom primers. The pooled library was loaded at 1.0 pM, and 20% PhiX control was spiked in. In the original analysis: Vendor-processed data were analyzed in R, with a clonotype defined as all T cells sharing the same CDR3 nucleotide sequence. For clone abundance analyses, frequencies were normalized to the 10,000 most abundant clones per sample. Public T cell clones, which averaged fewer than five per sample, were excluded before analysis. A difference in abundance of at least 32-fold between compartments was used to define tumor-enriched and baseline blood-enriched clonotypes. A beta-binomial differential abundance model was used to identify clonotypes that expanded or contracted between blood time points. The Baroni-Urbani and Buser coefficient was used to measure tumor-blood repertoire similarity, and groups were compared with two-tailed Wilcoxon tests in R. Imported from immuneACCESS, the table was reduced by TCRdb to in-frame sequences with V and J called. These copies leave out some clones; in studies compared against another copy, an unresolved V gene accounts for under half, and the cause of the remainder is not known. That table gives V, J and clone size, and the DNA gave D and trimming. The sample includes about 130,000 clones, with about 81% observed a single time. The ten largest clones represent 1.5% to 2% of the sample.

CDR1 and CDR2 were assigned from the germline V gene as SGHRS and YFSETQ. Its CDR3 holds 16 amino acids, cysteine through phenylalanine. Left in the record is the CDR3 DNA by itself, 48 bases read in frame from the first base. V is pared back by 0 bases and J by 2 bases, with 12 bases lying between the germline termini. General conclusions and limits of the study: Top tumor clonotypes rose in blood from baseline to 2 weeks post-radiation, then contracted by 4 weeks, suggesting transient expansion of tumor-resident clones. Because the trial had a single-armed design, the trial could not examine how radiation dose or scheduling affected the TCR repertoire. Because pretreatment tumor biopsies were not available, the baseline intratumoral presence of clonotypes could not be determined. Blood repertoire dynamics were not followed beyond 4 weeks after treatment.

Here the sequenced sample was blood, taken from a patient whose treatment included radiotherapy and nephrectomy. In this chain, TRBV5-1 is recombined with TRBJ1-3; no confident D gene assignment can be made. The origin of this receptor is a woman aged 60-70 years with renal cell carcinoma. Here is the DNA: TGCGCCAGCAGCTTGGACGGTCCGGTGGCTGGAAACACCATATATTTT. Its coded protein is CASSLDGPVAGNTIYF. Where the CDR3 stops, the reference TRBV5-1 and TRBJ1-3 genes take over; the full variable domain is KAGVTQTPRYLIKTRGQQVTLSCSPISGHRSVSWYQQTPGQGLQFLFEYFSETQRNKGNFPGRFSGRQFSNSRSEMNVSTLELGDSALYLCASSLDGPVAGNTIYFGEGSWLTVV.